The 20 T cell receptor beta chains listed next were all sequenced from one sample in a study of blood T cell repertoires in COVID-19 (dated by TCRdb to 2018 to 2021). Receptor amplification or capture employed the immunoSEQ multiplex PCR assay. Held by TCRdb, this immuneACCESS table contains in-frame sequences only and omits some clones. Under half of the omission traces to an unresolved V gene where checked; the cause of the rest is unknown. This sample comprises under 200,000 clones, more than 75% of them detected only once. Approximately 3.5% of the sample is in the top ten clones. Sequences were obtained from peripheral blood. These receptors originate from a man aged 65 to 79 with acute or convalescent COVID-19.

This clone was counted a few times. The chain uses TRBV4-3 and TRBJ1-1; TRBD1 matches at 7 bases. V shed 0 bases and J 0 bases; nucleotides not matched to a gene: 13. There are 19 residues in the CDR3. In germline, CDR1 is LGHNA, CDR2 YSLEER. The CDR3 DNA sequence: TGCGCCAGCAGCCAAGACACCTATCGACAGGGCTGGATGAACACTGAAGCTTTCTTT. Its translation is CASSQDTYRQGWMNTEAFF.

The chain employs TRBV28 and TRBJ2-2, with a tentative D call TRBD2 (6 bases). The CDR3 has 15 residues. V lost 7 bases and J 0 bases, leaving 12 bases between the germline ends. Germline V gene lookup returns CDR1 MDHEN and CDR2 SYDVKM. In DNA form, the CDR3 reads TGTGCCAGCAATTTGGGAGGACCGAACACCGGGGAGCTGTTTTTT. This gives the protein CASNLGGPNTGELFF.

The chain uses TRBV6-6 and TRBJ1-2; D remains ambiguous. V lost 2 bases, J lost 2 bases, and 6 bases lay in between. CDR1 and CDR2 (germline): MNHNY, SVGAGI (reference sequence). This CDR3 is built from 13 residues. The CDR3 sequence is CASSYERNYGYTF. The DNA of the CDR3 is TGTGCCAGCAGTTACGAGCGGAACTATGGCTACACCTTC.

The table lists this clone with a count of one. The chain couples TRBV11-2 to TRBJ1-5; D is undetermined. The CDR3 contains 14 residues. V gave up 1 base and J gave up 6 bases, with 10 bases separating them. Germline V gene sequence: CDR1 SGHAT, CDR2 FQNNGV. CDR3 sequence reads: CASSLAVRGQPQHF. CDR3 bases: TGTGCCAGCAGCTTAGCAGTACGGGGTCAGCCCCAGCATTTT.

The V call is TRBV10-2, the J call TRBJ2-7; 9 nucleotides agree with TRBD2. CDR3 size: 14 residues. V dropped 8 bases and J dropped 0; count of bases not matched to a gene: 5. Germline V lookup: CDR1 WSHSY, CDR2 SAAADI. This CDR3 reads CASRLAASSYEQYF. DNA for the CDR3: TGCGCCAGCCGACTAGCGGCCAGCTCCTACGAGCAGTACTTC.

This chain links TRBV15 with TRBJ2-7, with D tentatively TRBD1 (6 bases). CDR1 LNHNV and CDR2 YYDKDF come from the germline V gene (reference sequence). V lost 0 bases and J lost 2, with 14 bases in between. The CDR3 consists of 16 residues. The CDR3 here is CATSRDPRGNTYEQYF. The CDR3 DNA sequence: TGTGCCACCAGCAGAGATCCCAGGGGAAATACCTACGAGCAGTACTTC.

The chain couples TRBV29-1 to TRBJ2-3, with 7 bases matching TRBD2. Germline V gene sequence: CDR1 SQVTM, CDR2 ANQGSEA. After removal of 6 bases from V and 5 bases from J, the junction contained 8 bases not matched to a gene. The CDR3 runs 13 residues. CDR3: CSVSAGREDTQYF. In DNA form, the CDR3 reads TGCAGCGTATCAGCGGGAAGGGAAGATACGCAGTATTTT.

The chain employs TRBV4-1 and TRBJ2-3, with D perhaps TRBD2 (5 bases). Germline lookup yields CDR1 MGHRA and CDR2 YSYEKL. The length of the CDR3 is 14 residues. V lost 1 base to trimming and J lost 0 bases, with 5 bases between them. DNA of the CDR3: TGCGCCAGCAGCCAAGGGGAGAGCACAGATACGCAGTATTTT. Translated: CASSQGESTDTQYF.

The V call is TRBV4-3, the J call TRBJ1-2; D perhaps matches TRBD1 (5 bases). Trimming stripped 4 bases from V and 1 base from J, with 13 bases between. The CDR3 contains 15 residues. The germline V gene encodes CDR1 LGHNA and CDR2 YSLEER. The CDR3 loop reads CASSLSRVNNYGYTF. The CDR3 nucleotides are TGCGCCAGCAGCCTCAGCAGGGTAAATAACTATGGCTACACCTTC.

J is TRBJ2-3 and V is TRBV10-2; 13 bases map to TRBD2. The CDR3 loop spans 13 amino acids. The V gene end was trimmed by 6 bases and the J gene end by 6 bases; junction bases not matched to a gene: 0. Germline V gene lookup returns CDR1 WSHSY and CDR2 SAAADI. In DNA form, the CDR3 reads TGCGCCAGCAGACTAGCGGGGGGGGATACGCAGTATTTT. It translates to CASRLAGGDTQYF.

V gene TRBV10-3 combines with J gene TRBJ2-1; 7 bases line up with TRBD1. With V trimmed by 11 bases and J by 4 bases, 5 bases remained unmatched. The CDR3 length is 12 residues. Germline V lookup: CDR1 ENHRY, CDR2 SYGVKD. This CDR3 is CASRQGYNEQFF. In DNA, the CDR3 is TGTGCCTCCCGACAGGGTTACAATGAGCAGTTCTTC.

This chain links TRBV27 with TRBJ1-4; 8 bases map to TRBD1. Germline V gene lookup returns CDR1 MNHEY and CDR2 SMNVEV (reference sequence). V lost 4 bases, J lost 5 bases, and 6 bases stayed unmatched. There are 15 residues in the CDR3. This chain's CDR3 is CASSSRGQANEKLFF. The DNA of the CDR3 is TGTGCCAGCAGTTCCCGGGGACAGGCGAATGAAAAACTGTTTTTT.

The CDR3 sequence is CSVGRTGGAYEQFF. The DNA of the CDR3 is TGCAGCGTTGGAAGGACAGGGGGCGCGTATGAGCAGTTCTTC. The gene calls are TRBV29-1 and TRBJ2-1; 11 bases fit TRBD1. Trimming cost V 4 bases and J 8 bases; bases outside gene matches: 7. Germline values: CDR1 SQVTM, CDR2 ANQGSEA. The CDR3 runs to 14 residues.

The V gene is TRBV6-5, the J gene TRBJ1-5; tentatively, D is TRBD1 (6 bases). From germline, CDR1 is MNHEY and CDR2 SVGAGI. V lost 2 bases and J 7 bases, leaving 9 bases between the germline ends. There are 13 residues in the CDR3. Here the CDR3 DNA reads TGTGCCAGCAGTTACAGCAGGGGACAGCCCCAGCATTTT. Residues: CASSYSRGQPQHF.

This clone came up once. The chain recombines TRBV4-2 with TRBJ2-3, with 8 bases fitting TRBD2. The V and J ends lost 0 bases and 2 bases, in that order; junction bases with no gene match: 7. CDR1 and CDR2 from the germline V gene are LGHNA and YNFKEQ. The CDR3 is made up of 17 amino acids. CDR3 in amino acids: CASSQETGGALTDTQYF. The CDR3 DNA follows: TGTGCCAGCAGCCAAGAAACGGGGGGGGCCCTCACAGATACGCAGTATTTT.

V usage is TRBV29-1 and J usage is TRBJ1-1; no clear D. V was clipped by 5 bases and J by 1 base, with 17 bases between them. The CDR3 is made up of 15 amino acids. From germline, CDR1 is SQVTM and CDR2 ANQGSEA. The CDR3 region is CSVIFPAGSNTEAFF. DNA of the CDR3: TGCAGCGTTATCTTCCCGGCAGGCTCGAACACTGAAGCTTTCTTT.

The chain employs TRBV5-4 and TRBJ1-2, with TRBD1 identical over 7 bases. After removal of 3 bases from V and 3 bases from J, the junction contained 2 bases not matched to a gene. The CDR3 contains 13 residues. Germline CDR1 and CDR2: SGHNT and YYREEE (reference sequence). This chain's CDR3 is CASSYTGDYGYTF. The CDR3 region has the DNA TGTGCCAGCAGCTATACAGGGGACTATGGCTACACCTTC. The full variable domain, in which reference TRBV5-4 and TRBJ1-2 provide the parts outside the CDR3, is ETGVTQSPTHLIKTRGQQVTLRCSSQSGHNTVSWYQQALGQGPQFIFQYYREEENGRGNFPPRFSGLQFPNYSSELNVNALELDDSALYLCASSYTGDYGYTFGSGTRLTVV.

The chain uses TRBV5-1 and TRBJ2-5; 8 nucleotides agree with TRBD2. Germline V gene data show CDR1 as SGHRS and CDR2 as YFSETQ. The length of the CDR3 is 15 residues. Trimming cost V 4 bases and J 1 base; bases outside gene matches: 6. CDR3 in DNA: TGCGCCAGCAGCACGGCAGGGACTAGCCAAGAGACCCAGTACTTC. Residues: CASSTAGTSQETQYF.

The gene calls are TRBV7-8 and TRBJ2-7; 12 positions match TRBD1. V lost 3 bases and J lost 5; bases outside the gene matches: 5. Looked up from germline, CDR1 is SGHVS and CDR2 is FQNEAQ. CDR3 length: 15 residues. The CDR3 reads CASSFSGTGGHEQYF. CDR3 sequence (DNA): TGTGCCAGCAGCTTTTCCGGGACAGGGGGCCACGAGCAGTACTTC.

The rearrangement uses TRBV5-1 and TRBJ1-5; D unclear. The CDR3 is 18 amino acids. Germline CDR1 reads SGHRS; CDR2 reads YFSETQ. Trimming cost V 0 bases and J 1 base, with 17 bases left between them. CDR3 nucleotide sequence: TGCGCCAGCAGCTTGGCCTCCGGGATACCGAGGAGCAATCAGCCCCAGCATTTT. Translating gives CASSLASGIPRSNQPQHF.